A selection of T cell receptor beta chains follows, all from one sample in a study of response to subunit inactivated influenza vaccine. TCRdb called the RT-PCR reads again in MiXCR, with one record for every CDR3 protein. The sample gives over 800,000 distinct CDR3 sequences, less than 25% of which show up once; about 10% is in the top ten. Material: PBMCs from blood, obtained about 5 days after vaccination. The source is a man between 45 and 60 years old who received an inactivated influenza vaccine. The conserved cysteine and the conserved F or W are not part of the CDR3 here. Each record gives: J gene, V gene, CDR3 protein.

j_call: TRBJ2-1; v_call: TRBV10-3; cdr3_aa: AISESWTSLNEQF
j_call: TRBJ2-3; v_call: TRBV2; cdr3_aa: ASSDRGTGSADTQY
j_call: TRBJ2-3; v_call: TRBV6-1; cdr3_aa: ASRPGWGTDTQY
j_call: TRBJ2-3; v_call: TRBV20-1; cdr3_aa: SAKGQGSTDTQY
j_call: TRBJ1-6; v_call: TRBV14; cdr3_aa: ASSQFGALH
j_call: TRBJ1-5; v_call: TRBV29-1; cdr3_aa: SVSGDSNQPQH
j_call: TRBJ1-2; v_call: TRBV7-9; cdr3_aa: ASSSGGEIGYGYT
j_call: TRBJ2-3; v_call: TRBV13; cdr3_aa: ASSHQEGGPDTQY
j_call: TRBJ2-3; v_call: TRBV12-3/TRBV12-4; cdr3_aa: ASTEDRLTDTQY
j_call: TRBJ2-4; v_call: TRBV4-3; cdr3_aa: ASSRGIEGIQY
j_call: TRBJ2-7; v_call: TRBV28; cdr3_aa: ASIPGLGLREQY
j_call: TRBJ1-2; v_call: TRBV20-1; cdr3_aa: SARTGEHYGYT
j_call: TRBJ2-4; v_call: TRBV7-2; cdr3_aa: ASSLQGLSNIQY
j_call: TRBJ2-4; v_call: TRBV5-1; cdr3_aa: ASSGSGTKNIQY
j_call: TRBJ2-3; v_call: TRBV18; cdr3_aa: ASSPFNPADTDTQY
j_call: TRBJ2-7; v_call: TRBV7-8; cdr3_aa: ASSLQGWGYEQY
j_call: TRBJ2-7; v_call: TRBV4-2; cdr3_aa: ASSQAGQGENEQY
j_call: TRBJ2-7; v_call: TRBV10-3; cdr3_aa: AISGDYEQY
j_call: TRBJ2-2; v_call: TRBV11-2; cdr3_aa: ASSLAGGSVELF
j_call: TRBJ1-5; v_call: TRBV7-8; cdr3_aa: ASSPGGVDQPQH
j_call: TRBJ2-3; v_call: TRBV6-1; cdr3_aa: ASSPRGVGAADTQY
j_call: TRBJ2-2; v_call: TRBV20-1; cdr3_aa: SARGRRRDRGDTGELF
j_call: TRBJ1-4; v_call: TRBV4-2; cdr3_aa: ASSQESGTGNEKLF
j_call: TRBJ1-2; v_call: TRBV4-3; cdr3_aa: ASSQVGQTNYGYT